A selection of T cell receptor beta chains follows, all from one sample in a study of blood T cell repertoires in COVID-19. Data came from immunoSEQ multiplex PCR; TCRdb stores just in-frame clones and leaves some out. Among 93,000 or so clones listed, over 70% were seen once. The sequencing input was peripheral blood. These receptors were obtained from a human donor in a cohort sampled during active or convalescent COVID-19. Both conserved end residues are part of each CDR3. A D gene is named only where the DNA matches it firmly. Size is stated for part of the rows, as once, few or many counts, or as a class when the clone is expanded.

v_gene,abundance,d_gene,j_gene,len,CDR3nt,CDR3aa
TRBV10-3,-,-,TRBJ2-7,11,TGTGCCTGCGGAGGGGGCAACGAGCAGTACTTC,CACGGGNEQYF
TRBV4-1,few,TRBD1,TRBJ1-1,13,TGCGCCAGCAGCCAAGTCGGGACAGCTGAAGCTTTCTTT,CASSQVGTAEAFF
TRBV30,-,-,TRBJ1-2,13,TGTGCCCGGGCCAGAACAGCTAACTATGGCTACACCTTC,CARARTANYGYTF
TRBV18,-,-,TRBJ1-2,15,TGTGCCAGCTCGGACCGGGAGGGGTTCAACTATGGCTACACCTTC,CASSDREGFNYGYTF
TRBV27,-,-,TRBJ2-2,16,TGTGCCAGCAGTTTATCGAGTTGGTATGGAGTCGGGGAGCTGTTTTTT,CASSLSSWYGVGELFF
TRBV2,-,TRBD1,TRBJ1-5,16,TGTGCCAGCAGTTCCCGGGACAGGGATCGACCCCAGCCCCAGCATTTT,CASSSRDRDRPQPQHF
TRBV12-3/TRBV12-4,-,-,TRBJ1-1,13,TGTGCCAGCAGTTGGCTGCCGAGGACTGAAGCTTTCTTT,CASSWLPRTEAFF
TRBV5-1,-,-,TRBJ1-2,13,TGCGCTTCAACAGCGACAGATCCCAATGGCTACACCTTC,CASTATDPNGYTF
TRBV3-1/TRBV3-2,-,-,TRBJ2-5,14,TGTGCCAGCAGCCAACTGGGCAGGGGAAGGGCCCAGTACTTC,CASSQLGRGRAQYF
TRBV11-2,-,-,TRBJ2-4,17,TGTGCCAGCAGCTTAGACAGGGATGCATTCGCCAAAAACATTCAGTACTTC,CASSLDRDAFAKNIQYF
TRBV3-1/TRBV3-2,-,-,TRBJ1-1,14,TGTGCCAGCAGCCAGGCCGGGACATCCGCCACAGCTTTCTTT,CASSQAGTSATAFF
TRBV29-1,-,-,TRBJ2-4,11,TGCAGCGTTTGGGGGGGCGACATTCAGTACTTC,CSVWGGDIQYF
TRBV7-2,-,-,TRBJ1-5,13,TGTGCCAGCAGCTTAACAGTCAATCAGCCCCAGCATTTT,CASSLTVNQPQHF
TRBV6-4,-,-,TRBJ1-6,16,TGTGCCAGCAGTGCAGACGGGAACTCCTATAATTCACCCCTCCACTTT,CASSADGNSYNSPLHF
TRBV10-3,-,-,TRBJ2-3,12,TGTGCCATCGGGCCGCAAGGAGATACGCAGTATTTT,CAIGPQGDTQYF
TRBV6-5,-,-,TRBJ1-1,14,TGTGCCAGCAGTTACTCTGGGGGGGCGCGTGAAGCTTTCTTT,CASSYSGGAREAFF
TRBV7-2,-,-,TRBJ2-5,15,TGTGCCAGCAGCTTAACATCTAGCGCGTCAGAGACCCAGTACTTC,CASSLTSSASETQYF
TRBV7-6,once,-,TRBJ1-1,16,TGTGCCAGCAGCCCGCTGACAGAGTCATGGGACACTGAAGCTTTCTTT,CASSPLTESWDTEAFF
TRBV28,-,-,TRBJ1-2,15,TGTGCCAGCAGTTTCCAGGACTTGGGTTTCTATGGCTACACCTTC,CASSFQDLGFYGYTF
TRBV18,-,TRBD2,TRBJ2-1,17,TGTGCCAGCTCACCATCCTTAGGCGGGGGGTTACACAATGAGCAGTTCTTC,CASSPSLGGGLHNEQFF
TRBV11-3,-,-,TRBJ1-1,14,TGTGCCAGCAGCCCCCAGGGGATGAACACTGAAGCTTTCTTT,CASSPQGMNTEAFF
TRBV2,-,-,TRBJ2-3,14,TGTGCCAGCAGCAGGGAAACAAGCACAGATACGCAGTATTTT,CASSRETSTDTQYF
TRBV6-5,-,TRBD1,TRBJ1-5,14,TGTGCCAGCAGGGGGGGACAGGGGAATCAGCCCCAGCATTTT,CASRGGQGNQPQHF
TRBV12-3/TRBV12-4,-,-,TRBJ1-2,11,TGTGCCAGCTCCGGGGGGGTTGGCTACACCTTC,CASSGGVGYTF
TRBV14,-,-,TRBJ2-2,18,TGTGCCAGCAGCCAAGTTGGTGGGGGGGCCCTGAACACCGGGGAGCTGTTTTTT,CASSQVGGGALNTGELFF
TRBV24-1,-,TRBD2,TRBJ2-3,14,TGTGCCACCAGTTTAGCGGGGGGAACCGATACGCAGTATTTT,CATSLAGGTDTQYF
TRBV28,few,-,TRBJ1-2,15,TGTGCCAGCAGACCGTGGATGGAGGGCAACTATGGCTACACCTTC,CASRPWMEGNYGYTF
TRBV2,-,-,TRBJ1-3,15,TGTGCCAGCAGTGAGGGGGGTCAGAGTGGAAACACCATATATTTT,CASSEGGQSGNTIYF
TRBV7-6,-,TRBD2,TRBJ2-5,13,TGTGCCAGCAGCTTGGGGGGGGGAGAGACCCAGTACTTC,CASSLGGGETQYF
TRBV23-1,-,-,TRBJ2-1,17,TGCGCCAGCAGTCAATCGTGGTCCAGGGACTCCTACAATGAGCAGTTCTTC,CASSQSWSRDSYNEQFF
TRBV7-2,few,TRBD1,TRBJ2-5,13,TGTGCCAGCAGCTTCACAGGGGGGGAGACCCAGTACTTC,CASSFTGGETQYF
TRBV6-5,-,TRBD1,TRBJ1-6,15,TGTGCCAGCAGTTTAAAAATACAGGGGGTTTCACCCCTCCACTTT,CASSLKIQGVSPLHF
TRBV5-6,-,TRBD1,TRBJ1-1,19,TGTGCCAGCAGCTTGTTTATTGGTCCAGGGGGGCTAATGAACACTGAAGCTTTCTTT,CASSLFIGPGGLMNTEAFF
TRBV7-2,-,-,TRBJ1-5,15,TGTGCCAGCAGCCCAGGGCATGGCTACAATCAGCCCCAGCATTTT,CASSPGHGYNQPQHF
TRBV19,-,-,TRBJ2-2,14,TGTGCCAGTAGTATTCCCCTCCCCCCCGGGGAGCTGTTTTTT,CASSIPLPPGELFF
TRBV28,once,TRBD1,TRBJ1-1,15,TGTGCCAGCAGGGCGGGACAGGGAAGGTGGGCTGAAGCTTTCTTT,CASRAGQGRWAEAFF
TRBV9,-,-,TRBJ1-4,14,TGTGCCAGCAGCAGAGCAGGGCCTAATGAAAAACTGTTTTTT,CASSRAGPNEKLFF
TRBV11-3,-,-,TRBJ2-2,13,TGTGCCAGCAGTTTCAGGGTCCCCGGGGAGCTGTTTTTT,CASSFRVPGELFF
TRBV5-4,-,-,TRBJ1-6,13,TGTGCCAGCAGCTTGGCCATTGATTCACCCCTCCACTTT,CASSLAIDSPLHF
TRBV5-6,once,-,TRBJ1-2,11,TGTGCCAGCAGTATAGGCGGTGGCTACACCTTC,CASSIGGGYTF
TRBV27,-,-,TRBJ1-2,15,TGTGCCAGCAGTTTGGGTTCAGGGTCTAACTATGGCTACACCTTC,CASSLGSGSNYGYTF
TRBV11-2,-,-,TRBJ1-3,14,TGTGCCAGCACCCAGGGTTCCGCTGGAAACACCATATATTTT,CASTQGSAGNTIYF
TRBV27,-,TRBD1,TRBJ1-1,12,TGTGCCAGCAGGGACACAGGGGGGCAAGCTTTCTTT,CASRDTGGQAFF
TRBV4-1,-,-,TRBJ1-2,15,TGCGCCAGCAGCCAACGTGGGCGCATCAGGTATGGCTACACCTTC,CASSQRGRIRYGYTF
TRBV11-3,-,-,TRBJ1-2,13,TGTGCCAGCAGCCATCAGAGCGATTATGGCTACACCTTC,CASSHQSDYGYTF
TRBV5-1,few,TRBD1,TRBJ2-7,15,TGCGCCAGCAGCGTAAGGACAGGGGCGGCCTACGAGCAGTACTTC,CASSVRTGAAYEQYF
TRBV7-9,-,TRBD2,TRBJ2-1,16,TGTGCCAGCAGCTTAGAGGGCTGGCGGGGGGATCGTGAGCAGTTCTTC,CASSLEGWRGDREQFF
TRBV4-1,-,TRBD1,TRBJ2-7,15,TGCGCCAGCAGCCAAGGACAGGGGCCGCACTACGAGCAGTACTTC,CASSQGQGPHYEQYF
TRBV19,-,-,TRBJ1-6,17,TGTGCCAGTAGTGGGGGCCCAACTTCAGGGAGGGATTCACCCCTCCACTTT,CASSGGPTSGRDSPLHF
TRBV6-5,-,-,TRBJ2-2,14,TGTGCCAGCAGGCGCCGGGGGAACACCGGGGAGCTGTTTTTT,CASRRRGNTGELFF
TRBV19,few,TRBD1,TRBJ2-7,15,TGTGCCAGTAGTATAGAGGCACAGGGGGCTGGCGAGCAGTACTTC,CASSIEAQGAGEQYF
TRBV6-5,-,TRBD1,TRBJ2-1,15,TGTGCCAGCAAAAGCCGGGACAGGGGGGTCAATGAGCAGTTCTTC,CASKSRDRGVNEQFF
TRBV6-5,-,-,TRBJ1-2,15,TGTGCCAGCAGAACAGGCGGGGGCCCGGCCTATGGCTACACCTTC,CASRTGGGPAYGYTF
TRBV27,-,-,TRBJ2-1,13,TGTGCCAGCAGTTTTTCAGGCAACAATGAGCAGTTCTTC,CASSFSGNNEQFF
TRBV11-2,-,-,TRBJ2-5,14,TGTGCCAGCAGCCTTAACAGGGTAGGAGAGACCCAGTACTTC,CASSLNRVGETQYF